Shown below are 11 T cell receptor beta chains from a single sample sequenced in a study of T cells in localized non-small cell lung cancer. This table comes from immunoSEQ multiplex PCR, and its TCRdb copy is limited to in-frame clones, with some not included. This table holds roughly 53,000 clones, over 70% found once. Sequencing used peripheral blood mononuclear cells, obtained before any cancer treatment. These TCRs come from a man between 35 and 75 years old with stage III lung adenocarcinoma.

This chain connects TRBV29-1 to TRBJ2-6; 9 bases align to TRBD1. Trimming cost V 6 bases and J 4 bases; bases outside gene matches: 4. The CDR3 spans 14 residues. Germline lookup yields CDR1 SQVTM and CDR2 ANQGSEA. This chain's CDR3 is CSVLQGAGANVLTF. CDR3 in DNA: TGCAGCGTCCTACAGGGGGCCGGGGCCAACGTCCTGACTTTC.

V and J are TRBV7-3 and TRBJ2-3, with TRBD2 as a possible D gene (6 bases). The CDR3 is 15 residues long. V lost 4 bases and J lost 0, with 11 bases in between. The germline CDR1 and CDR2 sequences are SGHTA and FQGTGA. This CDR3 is CASSSGRGSTDTQYF. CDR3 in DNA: TGTGCCAGCAGCTCAGGACGGGGGAGCACAGATACGCAGTATTTT. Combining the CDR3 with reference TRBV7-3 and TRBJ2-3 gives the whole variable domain GAGVSQTPSNKVTEKGKYVELRCDPISGHTALYWYRQSLGQGPEFLIYFQGTGAADDSGLPNDRFFAVRPEGSVSTLKIQRTERGDSAVYLCASSSGRGSTDTQYFGPGTRLTVL.

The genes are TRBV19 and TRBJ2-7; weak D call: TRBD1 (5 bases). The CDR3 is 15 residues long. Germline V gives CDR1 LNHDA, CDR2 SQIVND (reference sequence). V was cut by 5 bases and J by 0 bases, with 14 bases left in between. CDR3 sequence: CASSAQDTFSYEQYF. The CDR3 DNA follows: TGTGCCAGTAGTGCCCAGGACACCTTCTCCTACGAGCAGTACTTC. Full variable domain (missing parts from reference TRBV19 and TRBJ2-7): DGGITQSPKYLFRKEGQNVTLSCEQNLNHDAMYWYRQDPGQGLRLIYYSQIVNDFQKGDIAEGYSVSREKKESFPLTVTSAQKNPTAFYLCASSAQDTFSYEQYFGPGTRLTVT.

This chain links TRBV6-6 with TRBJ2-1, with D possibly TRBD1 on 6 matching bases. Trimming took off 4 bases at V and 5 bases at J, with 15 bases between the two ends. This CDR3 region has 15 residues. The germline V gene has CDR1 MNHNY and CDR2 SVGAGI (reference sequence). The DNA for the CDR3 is TGTGCCAGCAGTTCGGTGGCCCCAGGGGACAATGAGCAGTTCTTC. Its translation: CASSSVAPGDNEQFF.

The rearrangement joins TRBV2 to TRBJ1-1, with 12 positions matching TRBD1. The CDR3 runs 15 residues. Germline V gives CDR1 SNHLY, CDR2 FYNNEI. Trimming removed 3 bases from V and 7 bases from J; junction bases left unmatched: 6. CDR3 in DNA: TGTGCCAGCAGTGACACGGGACAGGGGGCGGGTGAAGCTTTCTTT. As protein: CASSDTGQGAGEAFF.

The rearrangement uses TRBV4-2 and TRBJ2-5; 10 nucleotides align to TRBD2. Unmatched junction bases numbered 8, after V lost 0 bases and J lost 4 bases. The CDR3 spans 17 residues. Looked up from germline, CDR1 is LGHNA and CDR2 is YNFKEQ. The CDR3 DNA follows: TGTGCCAGCAGCCAAGATGTGGATAGCGGGGGGCTAGAGACCCAGTACTTC. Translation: CASSQDVDSGGLETQYF.

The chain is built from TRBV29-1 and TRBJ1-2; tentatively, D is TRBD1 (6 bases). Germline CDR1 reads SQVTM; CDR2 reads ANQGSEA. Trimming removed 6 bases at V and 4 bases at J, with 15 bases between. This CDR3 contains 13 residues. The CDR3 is CSVRDTSTYGYTF. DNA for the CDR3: TGCAGCGTCCGGGACACCTCAACCTATGGCTACACCTTC.

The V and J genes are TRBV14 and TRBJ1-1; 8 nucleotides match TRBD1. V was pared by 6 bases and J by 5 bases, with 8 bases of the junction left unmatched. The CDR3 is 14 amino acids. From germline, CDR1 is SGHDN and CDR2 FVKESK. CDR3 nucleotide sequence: TGTGCCAGCAGTCGACAGGGGAGAAGGACTGAAGCTTTCTTT. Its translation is CASSRQGRRTEAFF.

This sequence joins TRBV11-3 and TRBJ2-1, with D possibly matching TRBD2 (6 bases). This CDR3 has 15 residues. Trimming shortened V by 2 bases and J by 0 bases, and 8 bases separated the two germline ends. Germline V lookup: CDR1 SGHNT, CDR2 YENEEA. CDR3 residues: CASSLLASSYNEQFF. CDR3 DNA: TGTGCCAGCAGCTTACTAGCGAGCTCCTACAATGAGCAGTTCTTC. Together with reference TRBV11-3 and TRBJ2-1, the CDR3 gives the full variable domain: EAGVVQSPRYKIIEKKQPVAFWCNPISGHNTLYWYLQNLGQGPELLIRYENEEAVDDSQLPKDRFSAERLKGVDSTLKIQPAELGDSAVYLCASSLLASSYNEQFFGPGTRLTVL.

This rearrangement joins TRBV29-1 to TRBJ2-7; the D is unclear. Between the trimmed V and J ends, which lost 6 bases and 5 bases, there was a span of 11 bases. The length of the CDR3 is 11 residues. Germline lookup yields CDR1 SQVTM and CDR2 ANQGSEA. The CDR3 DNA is TGCAGCGTCCGGGCCCCAGACGAGCAGTACTTC. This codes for CSVRAPDEQYF.

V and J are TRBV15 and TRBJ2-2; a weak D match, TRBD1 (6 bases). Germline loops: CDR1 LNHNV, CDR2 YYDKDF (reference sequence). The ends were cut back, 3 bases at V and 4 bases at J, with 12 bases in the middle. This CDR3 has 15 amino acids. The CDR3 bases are TGTGCCACCAGCAGGGAGAGGGGGAGCACCGGGGAGCTGTTTTTT. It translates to CATSRERGSTGELFF.